These T cell receptor beta chains were read from a single sample in a study of blood T cell repertoires in COVID-19. Assay: immunoSEQ multiplex PCR; the TCRdb copy retains only in-frame clones and omits some. The sample consists of roughly 190,000 clones, less than 90% of them appearing once. Sequencing was done on a sample of peripheral blood. The origin of the receptors is a woman aged 55-69 years with COVID-19, enrolled during active disease. CDR3s include the opening cysteine and the closing phenylalanine or tryptophan. The order of the fields is CDR3 length, clone size, J gene, V gene, D gene, CDR3 DNA, CDR3 protein. The D gene is left open where the match is weak. Clone size, where shown, is once, few, many, or a class for clones that have expanded.

14,once,TRBJ1-5,TRBV25-1,-,TGTGCCAGCAGTTTTTCTACGTCCCCCCAGCCCCAGCATTTT,CASSFSTSPQPQHF
15,-,TRBJ2-3,TRBV19,-,TGTGCCAGTAGTATGGGGACATTCTTCACAGATACGCAGTATTTT,CASSMGTFFTDTQYF
16,-,TRBJ2-4,TRBV5-6,-,TGTGCCAGCAGCTTTTTGGGCCAGGGAGCCAAAAACATTCAGTACTTC,CASSFLGQGAKNIQYF
15,once,TRBJ1-1,TRBV28,-,TGTGCCAGCGAAGTGGACAGACACCCGAACACTGAAGCTTTCTTT,CASEVDRHPNTEAFF
12,few,TRBJ1-1,TRBV29-1,-,TGCAGCGTGGGGGACTGGGCGGGTGAAGCTTTCTTT,CSVGDWAGEAFF
11,-,TRBJ1-1,TRBV30,-,TGTGCCTGGACCAAACTGATACGGGCTTTCTTT,CAWTKLIRAFF
17,-,TRBJ2-3,TRBV4-1,-,TGCGCCAGCAGCCAAGATCTAGTCCAAACCCTCACAGATACGCAGTATTTT,CASSQDLVQTLTDTQYF
14,once,TRBJ2-5,TRBV10-3,-,TGTGCCATCAGTGCCAATAGCGATCAAGAGACCCAGTACTTC,CAISANSDQETQYF
14,-,TRBJ1-2,TRBV7-2,TRBD1,TGTGCCAGCAGCCTCGGGACAGGGGGCTATGGCTACACCTTC,CASSLGTGGYGYTF
16,-,TRBJ2-7,TRBV9,-,TGTGCCAGCAGCGCCGGTACTAGCTTGGGGACCTACGAGCAGTACTTC,CASSAGTSLGTYEQYF
16,-,TRBJ2-1,TRBV6-2/TRBV6-3,-,TGTGCCAGCAGTTTCCGCCTAGCAGGCTCCTACAATGAGCAGTTCTTC,CASSFRLAGSYNEQFF
16,few,TRBJ2-1,TRBV3-1/TRBV3-2,TRBD2,TGTGCCAGCAGCCAAGAGGCTAGCGGGTTTTACAATGAGCAGTTCTTC,CASSQEASGFYNEQFF
15,once,TRBJ1-5,TRBV5-1,TRBD1,TGCGCCAGCAGCTTGGACAGGGGGCTAAATCAGCCCCAGCATTTT,CASSLDRGLNQPQHF
19,few,TRBJ2-3,TRBV1,-,TGCACCAGCCCTCCACCGGGACTAGCGGGAGGTAGGTTCACAGATACGCAGTATTTT,CTSPPPGLAGGRFTDTQYF
11,-,TRBJ2-7,TRBV30,-,TGTGCCTGGAGTGCAACAGGGATAGGGTACTTC,CAWSATGIGYF
13,-,TRBJ2-2,TRBV18,-,TGTGCCAGCTCGGCAGCGAACACCGGGGAGCTGTTTTTT,CASSAANTGELFF
12,-,TRBJ1-1,TRBV19,-,TGTGCTTCAGGGTTTTTTAACACTGAAGCTTTCTTT,CASGFFNTEAFF
14,-,TRBJ2-1,TRBV6-2/TRBV6-3,-,TGTGCCAGCACCCCCCGCCGGACTGCCAATGAGCAGTTCTTC,CASTPRRTANEQFF
15,-,TRBJ1-2,TRBV7-2,TRBD1,TGTGCCAGCAGCCGCGTAGGGGGCGGTGGCTATGGCTACACCTTC,CASSRVGGGGYGYTF
14,-,TRBJ1-5,TRBV4-3,TRBD1,TGCGCCAGCAGCCTCGGACAGGGTGGTCAGCCCCAGCATTTT,CASSLGQGGQPQHF
16,-,TRBJ1-5,TRBV27,TRBD1,TGTGCCAGCAGCCAACGACAGGGAAACGGCAATCAGCCCCAGCATTTT,CASSQRQGNGNQPQHF
15,-,TRBJ1-2,TRBV19,-,TGTGCCAGTACCCCCCGCGGGGGGGGAGGCTATGGCTACACCTTC,CASTPRGGGGYGYTF
18,-,TRBJ1-2,TRBV18,-,TGTGCCAGCTCACCCGGGCGGGCCACGATAGCGGTTAACTATGGCTACACCTTC,CASSPGRATIAVNYGYTF
17,few,TRBJ1-5,TRBV6-2/TRBV6-3,TRBD1,TGTGCCAGCAGCCCCAACAGGGGTACGGGGAGCAATCAGCCCCAGCATTTT,CASSPNRGTGSNQPQHF
12,-,TRBJ2-7,TRBV28,TRBD2,TGTGCCAGCAGTTTCCGGGGGGTAGAGCAGTACTTC,CASSFRGVEQYF
13,-,TRBJ2-7,TRBV7-2,-,TGTGCCAGCAGCTTATTCCGGGAAGGCGAGCAGTACTTC,CASSLFREGEQYF
14,-,TRBJ2-7,TRBV24-1,-,TGTGCCACCAGTAAAGACAGACCGCCCTACGAGCAGTACTTC,CATSKDRPPYEQYF
13,-,TRBJ2-1,TRBV28,-,TGTGCCAGCAGTTTAGACAGCCCCAATGAGCAGTTCTTC,CASSLDSPNEQFF
15,-,TRBJ1-1,TRBV6-5,-,TGTGCCAGCACTAAGGGGTTTAGGGGGAACACTGAAGCTTTCTTT,CASTKGFRGNTEAFF
14,-,TRBJ1-5,TRBV28,-,TGTGCCAGCAGTTTACCCCCCATTAATCAGCCCCAGCATTTT,CASSLPPINQPQHF
16,-,TRBJ2-5,TRBV14,TRBD2,TGTGCCAGCAGCCCGACACTAGCGCCACTCCAAGAGACCCAGTACTTC,CASSPTLAPLQETQYF
12,-,TRBJ1-2,TRBV14,-,TGTGCCAGCAGTCCACTCGGGTATGGCTACACCTTC,CASSPLGYGYTF
14,-,TRBJ1-2,TRBV4-3,TRBD1,TGCGCCAGCAGCCAACACAGGGGGACCTATGGCTACACCTTC,CASSQHRGTYGYTF
14,-,TRBJ2-1,TRBV11-2,-,TGTGCCAGCAGCTTAGCAGGAACAAACAATGAGCAGTTCTTC,CASSLAGTNNEQFF
17,once,TRBJ1-5,TRBV7-3,-,TGTGCCAGCAGCCCACCCCCACAGGGTTTAGCAAATCAGCCCCAGCATTTT,CASSPPPQGLANQPQHF
13,-,TRBJ2-7,TRBV14,-,TGTGCCAGCAGCCAATCACTACTTTACGAGCAGTACTTC,CASSQSLLYEQYF
16,-,TRBJ2-2,TRBV11-2,TRBD2,TGTGCCAGCAGCCACCACCGCGGGAGTACCACCGGGGAGCTGTTTTTT,CASSHHRGSTTGELFF
15,-,TRBJ1-1,TRBV6-2/TRBV6-3,TRBD1,TGTGCCAGCAGTAAAAGGGACAGTTTGAGCACTGAAGCTTTCTTT,CASSKRDSLSTEAFF
11,-,TRBJ1-2,TRBV23-1,-,TGCGCCAGCAGTCACCGGGGTGGCTACACCTTC,CASSHRGGYTF
14,-,TRBJ1-4,TRBV5-1,TRBD1,TGCGCCAGCAGCTTGACAGGGGCTAATGAAAAACTGTTTTTT,CASSLTGANEKLFF
14,-,TRBJ2-5,TRBV19,-,TGTGCCAGTAGTATAGGAGGAGTCCAAGAGACCCAGTACTTC,CASSIGGVQETQYF
13,few,TRBJ1-4,TRBV2,-,TGTGCCACCCAAAAGGGGGCTAATGAAAAACTGTTTTTT,CATQKGANEKLFF
15,-,TRBJ1-6,TRBV9,-,TGTGCCAGCAGCGTAGCAGGAGGCGCGAATTCACCCCTCCACTTT,CASSVAGGANSPLHF
15,-,TRBJ2-2,TRBV9,TRBD1,TGTGCCAGCAGCGTAGAGGGACAGGGGTCCGGGGAGCTGTTTTTT,CASSVEGQGSGELFF
12,once,TRBJ2-1,TRBV11-3,-,TGTGCCAGCAGCTTGGGGGCCGGTGAGCAGTTCTTC,CASSLGAGEQFF
14,-,TRBJ2-7,TRBV10-1,TRBD2,TGCGCCAGCAGTGAAGGTTGGGGAGGGTACGAGCAGTACTTC,CASSEGWGGYEQYF